Listed below are T cell receptor beta chains from one sample, sequenced in a study of T cells after yellow fever vaccination. TCRdb re-analysed the 5' RACE reads in MiXCR, keeping a single row per CDR3 protein. The data contain around 160,000 distinct CDR3 sequences, 6.5% to 8.5% of them singletons. The source material was CD4+ T cells sorted from PBMCs, sampled 5 days after the first yellow fever vaccination. Source of these receptors: a young man who received the YFV17D yellow fever vaccine. CDR3s include the opening cysteine and the closing phenylalanine or tryptophan.

V	J	CDR3
TRBV10-3	TRBJ2-5	CAISGGFETQYF
TRBV12-3/TRBV12-4	TRBJ1-3	CASSFQDSGNTIYF
TRBV12-5	TRBJ1-2	CASGSPLPGTGGGYTF
TRBV7-2	TRBJ1-3	CASSPGTAISGNTIYF
TRBV6-5	TRBJ1-6	CASTQTGLVPLHF
TRBV12-3/TRBV12-4	TRBJ1-5	CASSQRQGAHWPQHF
TRBV6-1	TRBJ1-5	CASSERFYSNQPQHF
TRBV7-2	TRBJ2-5	CASSPGGGRETQYF
TRBV6-5	TRBJ2-1	CASSQNYRANPGEQFF
TRBV12-3/TRBV12-4	TRBJ1-4	CASSPNRQGANEKLFF
TRBV7-2	TRBJ2-5	CASSWERGGRETQYF
TRBV6-5	TRBJ2-5	CASSYSGSQETQYF
TRBV12-3/TRBV12-4	TRBJ2-5	CASSLRLAGETQYF
TRBV6-5	TRBJ2-7	CASSYSPGTSSEQYF
TRBV27	TRBJ2-3	CASSTPGLAEHTQYF
TRBV20-1	TRBJ2-1	CSASLAGGYNEQFF
TRBV5-1	TRBJ1-2	CASSLEFGTAPYGYTF
TRBV5-1	TRBJ2-5	CASSSGTETQYF
TRBV4-3	TRBJ2-1	CASSPTSRGNEQFF
TRBV7-3	TRBJ2-3	CASSSYLRGAQYF
TRBV4-2	TRBJ2-7	CASSQDPTGSYEQYF
TRBV20-1	TRBJ1-1	CSAGWTGNTEAFF
TRBV19	TRBJ1-6	CASSIRVSDSPLHF
TRBV5-4	TRBJ2-3	CASSQNPGLSTDTQYF
TRBV5-4	TRBJ1-1	CASSYLRAGMNTEAFF
TRBV7-2	TRBJ2-2	CASRRGGSTGELFF
TRBV5-1	TRBJ2-7	CASSLVPVNYEQYF
TRBV25-1	TRBJ1-2	CASSEWGQGAWGYTF
TRBV5-1	TRBJ1-6	CASSLEKGSPLHF
TRBV7-9	TRBJ1-2	CASSLTRGPRFNYGYTF
TRBV5-4	TRBJ2-5	CASSLAKTGVETQYF
TRBV7-9	TRBJ2-1	CASSGAVYNEQFF
TRBV4-2	TRBJ1-5	CASSPTQGAHQPQHF
TRBV11-2	TRBJ1-4	CASSLGRRNEKLFF
TRBV24-1	TRBJ1-4	CATTPDGGPEKLFF
TRBV7-2	TRBJ2-5	CASSRPGFGETQYF
TRBV7-8	TRBJ2-3	CASSLYGRGRVSTDTQYF
TRBV20-1	TRBJ2-7	CSAREFRETYEQYF
TRBV5-1	TRBJ2-2	CASSLGLAKNTGELFF
TRBV7-9	TRBJ1-2	CASSPTGGSGGYTF
TRBV6-5	TRBJ1-2	CATRQGIDYGYTF
TRBV7-2	TRBJ1-5	CASSVRGDQPQHF
TRBV4-3	TRBJ1-5	CASSHYRGGNQPQHF
TRBV5-1	TRBJ2-1	CASSLRLGGKDEQFF
TRBV5-4	TRBJ2-5	CASSGFWEETQYF
TRBV11-2	TRBJ1-6	CASSLVELSPLHF
TRBV6-2/TRBV6-3	TRBJ1-2	CASSSSTGTGKGYGYTF
TRBV7-9	TRBJ2-1	CASSPHSGIEQFF